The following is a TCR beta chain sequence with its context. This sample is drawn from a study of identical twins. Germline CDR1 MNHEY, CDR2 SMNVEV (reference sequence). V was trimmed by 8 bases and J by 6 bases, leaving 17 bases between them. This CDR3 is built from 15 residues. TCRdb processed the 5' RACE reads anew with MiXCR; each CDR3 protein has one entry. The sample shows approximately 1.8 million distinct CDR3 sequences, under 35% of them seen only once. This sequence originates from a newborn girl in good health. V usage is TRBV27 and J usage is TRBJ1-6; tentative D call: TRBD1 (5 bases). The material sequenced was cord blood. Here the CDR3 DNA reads TGTGCCAGCCTCGACCGAGGGACCCCTAATTCACCCCTCCACTTT. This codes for CASLDRGTPNSPLHF.